This T cell receptor beta chain was retrieved from a study of shared clonotypes between healthy human individuals. Study-wide results and limits: Approximately 5.4% of naive CD4 clonotypes were common to a handful of donors.

Comments on this clone: Its cognate antigen is unknown.

The protocol was immunoSEQ multiplex PCR, while the TCRdb copy is restricted to in-frame clones and leaves out a portion. Here the sample spans a few hundred thousand clones, around 97% being singletons. Germline V gene data show CDR1 as MNHNS and CDR2 as SASEGT. This CDR3 is built from 13 residues. The V and J ends lost 7 bases and 5 bases respectively, with 14 bases between them. The V gene is TRBV6-1, the J gene TRBJ2-5; D is possibly TRBD1 (7 bases). Material: naive CD4+ T cells sorted from blood. Sample subset: CD45RA+ positively selected. The receptor was isolated from a woman aged 30 to 39 in good health. The CDR3 nucleotides are TGTGCCAGCAACCCAGGGGGACTGGAGACCCAGTACTTC. Amino acids: CASNPGGLETQYF.